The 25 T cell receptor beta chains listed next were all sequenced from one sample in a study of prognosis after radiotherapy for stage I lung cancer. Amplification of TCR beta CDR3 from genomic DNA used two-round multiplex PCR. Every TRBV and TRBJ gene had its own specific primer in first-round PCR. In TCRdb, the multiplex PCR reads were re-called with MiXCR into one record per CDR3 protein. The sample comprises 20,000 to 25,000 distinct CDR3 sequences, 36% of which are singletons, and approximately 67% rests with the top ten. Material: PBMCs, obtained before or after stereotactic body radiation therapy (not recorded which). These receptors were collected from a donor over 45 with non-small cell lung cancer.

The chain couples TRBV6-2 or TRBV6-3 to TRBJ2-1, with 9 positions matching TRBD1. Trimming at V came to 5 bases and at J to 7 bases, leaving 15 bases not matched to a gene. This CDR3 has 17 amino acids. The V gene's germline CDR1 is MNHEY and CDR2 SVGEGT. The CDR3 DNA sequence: TGTGCCAGCAGTGAAGAAGGGACGGGACAGGGTAAAAATGAGCAGTTCTTC. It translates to CASSEEGTGQGKNEQFF.

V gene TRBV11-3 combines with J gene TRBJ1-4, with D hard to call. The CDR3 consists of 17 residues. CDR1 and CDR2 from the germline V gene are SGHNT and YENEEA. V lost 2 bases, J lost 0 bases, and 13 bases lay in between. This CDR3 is CASSLSYWPATNEKLFF. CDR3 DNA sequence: TGTGCCAGCAGCTTAAGTTATTGGCCTGCAACTAATGAAAAACTGTTTTTT.

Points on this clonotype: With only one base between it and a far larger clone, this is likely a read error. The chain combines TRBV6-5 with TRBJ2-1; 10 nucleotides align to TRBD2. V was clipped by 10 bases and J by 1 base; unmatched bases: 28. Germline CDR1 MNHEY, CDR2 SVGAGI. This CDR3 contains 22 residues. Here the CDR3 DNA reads TGTGCCACCGCCGGGACTAGCGAGAGGCGGGGTTCGAAAAGTTGGTCCTACAATGAGCAGTTCTTC. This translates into CATAGTSERRGSKSWSYNEQFF.

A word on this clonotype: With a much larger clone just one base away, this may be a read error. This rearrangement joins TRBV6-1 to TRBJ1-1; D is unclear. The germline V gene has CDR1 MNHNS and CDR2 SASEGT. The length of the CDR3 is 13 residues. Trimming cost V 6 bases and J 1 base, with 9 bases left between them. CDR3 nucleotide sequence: TGTGCCAGCAGGCGACTAGGGAACACTGAAGCTTTCTTT. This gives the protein CASRRLGNTEAFF.

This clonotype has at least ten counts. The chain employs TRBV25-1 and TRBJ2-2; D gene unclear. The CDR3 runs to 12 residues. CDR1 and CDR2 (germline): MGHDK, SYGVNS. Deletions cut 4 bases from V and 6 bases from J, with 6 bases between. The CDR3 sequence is CASSAIAGELFF. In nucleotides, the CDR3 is TGTGCCAGCAGTGCGATTGCCGGGGAGCTGTTTTTT. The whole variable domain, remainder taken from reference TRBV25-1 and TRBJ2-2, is EADIYQTPRYLVIGTGKKITLECSQTMGHDKMYWYQQDPGMELHLIHYSYGVNSTEKGDLSSESTVSRIRTEHFPLTLESARPSHTSQYLCASSAIAGELFFGEGSRLTVL.

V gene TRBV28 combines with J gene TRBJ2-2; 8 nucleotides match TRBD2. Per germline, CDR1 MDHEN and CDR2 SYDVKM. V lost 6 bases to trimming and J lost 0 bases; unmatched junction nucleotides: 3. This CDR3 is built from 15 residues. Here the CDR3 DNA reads TGTGCCAGCAGCCAACTAGCGGCGAACACCGGGGAGCTGTTTTTT. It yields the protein CASSQLAANTGELFF.

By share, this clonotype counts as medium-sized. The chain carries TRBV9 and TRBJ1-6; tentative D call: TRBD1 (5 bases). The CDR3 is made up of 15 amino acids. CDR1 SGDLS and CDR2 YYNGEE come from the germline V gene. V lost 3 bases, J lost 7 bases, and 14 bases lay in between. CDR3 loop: CASSGNNDRNSPLHF. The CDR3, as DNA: TGTGCCAGCAGCGGCAACAACGACAGAAATTCACCCCTCCACTTT.

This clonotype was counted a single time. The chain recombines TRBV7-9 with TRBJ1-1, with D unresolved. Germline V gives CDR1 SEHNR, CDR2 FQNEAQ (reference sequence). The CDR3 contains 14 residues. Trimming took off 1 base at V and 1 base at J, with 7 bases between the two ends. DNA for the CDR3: TGTGCCAGCAGCTTAGTATTGGCGAACACTGAAGCTTTCTTT. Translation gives CASSLVLANTEAFF.

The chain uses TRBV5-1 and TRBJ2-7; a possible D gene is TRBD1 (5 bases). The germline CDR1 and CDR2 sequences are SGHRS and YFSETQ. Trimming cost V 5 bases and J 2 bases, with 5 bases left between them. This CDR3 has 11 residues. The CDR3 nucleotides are TGCGCCAGCAGACAGGCCTACGAGCAGTACTTC. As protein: CASRQAYEQYF.

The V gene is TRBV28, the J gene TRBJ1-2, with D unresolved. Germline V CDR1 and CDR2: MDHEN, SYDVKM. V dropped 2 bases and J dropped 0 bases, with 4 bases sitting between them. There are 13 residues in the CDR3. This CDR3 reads CASSLPPNYGYTF. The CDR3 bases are TGTGCCAGCAGTTTACCCCCTAACTATGGCTACACCTTC.

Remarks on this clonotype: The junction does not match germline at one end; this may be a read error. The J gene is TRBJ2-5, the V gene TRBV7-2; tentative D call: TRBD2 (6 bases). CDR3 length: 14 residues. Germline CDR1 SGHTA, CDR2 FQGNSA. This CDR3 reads CAGSYGGDQYTQYF. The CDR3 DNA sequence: TGTGCCGGCAGCTACGGAGGGGACCAATATACCCAGTACTTC.

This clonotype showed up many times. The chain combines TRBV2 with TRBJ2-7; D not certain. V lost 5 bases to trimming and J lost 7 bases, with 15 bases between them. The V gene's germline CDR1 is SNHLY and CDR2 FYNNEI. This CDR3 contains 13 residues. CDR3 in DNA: TGTGCCAGCAGTCTCACGGAGTTGGGGGAGCAGTACTTC. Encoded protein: CASSLTELGEQYF.

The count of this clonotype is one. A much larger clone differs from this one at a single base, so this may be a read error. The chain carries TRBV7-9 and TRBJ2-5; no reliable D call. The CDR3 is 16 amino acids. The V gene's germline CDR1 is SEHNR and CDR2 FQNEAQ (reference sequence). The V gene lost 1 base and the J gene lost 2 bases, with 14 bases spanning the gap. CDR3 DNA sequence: TGTGCCAGCAGCTTAGTCAAGCCTTTGTGGCAAGAGACCCAGTACTTC. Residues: CASSLVKPLWQETQYF.

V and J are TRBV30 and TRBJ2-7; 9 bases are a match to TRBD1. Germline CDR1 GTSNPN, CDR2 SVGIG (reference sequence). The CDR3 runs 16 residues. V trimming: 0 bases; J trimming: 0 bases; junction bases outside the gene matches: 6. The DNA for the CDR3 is TGTGCCTGGAGTGTAACAGGGGGCACCCACTCCTACGAGCAGTACTTC. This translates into CAWSVTGGTHSYEQYF. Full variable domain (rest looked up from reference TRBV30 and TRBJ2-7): SQTIHQWPATLVQPVGSPLSLECTVEGTSNPNLYWYRQAAGRGLQLLFYSVGIGQISSEVPQNLSASRPQDRQFILSSKKLLLSDSGFYLCAWSVTGGTHSYEQYFGPGTRLTVT.

The CDR3 reads CSARAGVGTDTQYF. The CDR3 nucleotides read TGCAGTGCTAGAGCCGGGGTTGGGACAGATACGCAGTATTTT. The genes are TRBV20-1 and TRBJ2-3, with TRBD2 as a possible D gene (5 bases). Germline values: CDR1 DFQATT, CDR2 SNEGSKA (reference sequence). The V and J ends lost 1 base and 3 bases respectively, with 11 bases between them. The CDR3 is made up of 14 amino acids.

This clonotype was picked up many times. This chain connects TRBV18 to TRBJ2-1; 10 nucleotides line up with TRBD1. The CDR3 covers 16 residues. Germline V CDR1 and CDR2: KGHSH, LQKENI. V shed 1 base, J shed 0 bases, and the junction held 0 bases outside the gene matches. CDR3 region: CASSPRTGGSYNEQFF. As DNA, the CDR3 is TGTGCCAGCTCACCACGGACAGGGGGCTCCTACAATGAGCAGTTCTTC.

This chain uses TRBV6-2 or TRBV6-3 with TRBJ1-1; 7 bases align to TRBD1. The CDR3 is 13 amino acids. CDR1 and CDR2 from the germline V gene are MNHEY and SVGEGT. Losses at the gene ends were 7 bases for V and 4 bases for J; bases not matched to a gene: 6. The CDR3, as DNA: TGTGCCAGCATCGACAGGGTACGCACTGAAGCTTTCTTT. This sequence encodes CASIDRVRTEAFF.

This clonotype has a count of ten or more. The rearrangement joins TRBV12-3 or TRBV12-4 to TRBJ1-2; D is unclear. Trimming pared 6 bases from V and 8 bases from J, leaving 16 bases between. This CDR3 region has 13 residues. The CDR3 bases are TGTGCCAGCAGCCGCCGATACGGCGACGGCTACACCTTC. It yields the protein CASSRRYGDGYTF.

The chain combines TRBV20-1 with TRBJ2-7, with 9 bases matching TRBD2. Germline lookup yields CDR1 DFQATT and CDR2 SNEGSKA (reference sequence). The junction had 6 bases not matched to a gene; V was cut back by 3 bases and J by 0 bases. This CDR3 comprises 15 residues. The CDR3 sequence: CSARPSAGGSYEQYF. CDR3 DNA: TGCAGTGCTAGGCCCTCAGCGGGAGGCTCCTACGAGCAGTACTTC.

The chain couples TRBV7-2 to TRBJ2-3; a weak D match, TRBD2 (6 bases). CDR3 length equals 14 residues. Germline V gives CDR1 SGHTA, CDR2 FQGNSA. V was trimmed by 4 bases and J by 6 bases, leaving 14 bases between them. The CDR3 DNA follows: TGTGCCAGCAGCTCCGGAGGGGCGTCTGATACGCAGTATTTT. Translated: CASSSGGASDTQYF.

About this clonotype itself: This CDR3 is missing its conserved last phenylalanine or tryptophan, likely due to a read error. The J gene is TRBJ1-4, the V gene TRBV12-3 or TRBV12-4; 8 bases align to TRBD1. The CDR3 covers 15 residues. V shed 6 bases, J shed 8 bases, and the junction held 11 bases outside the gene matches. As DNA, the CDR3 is TGTGCCAGCAGCCCCACAGGGGGATTTGTAGAAAAACTGTTTCTT. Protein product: CASSPTGGFVEKLFL.

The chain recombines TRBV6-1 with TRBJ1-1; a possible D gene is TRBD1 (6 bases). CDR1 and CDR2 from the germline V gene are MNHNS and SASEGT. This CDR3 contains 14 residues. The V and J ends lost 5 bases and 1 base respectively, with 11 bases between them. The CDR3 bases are TGTGCCAGCAGTCCGACAGGTAGGAACACTGAAGCTTTCTTT. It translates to CASSPTGRNTEAFF.

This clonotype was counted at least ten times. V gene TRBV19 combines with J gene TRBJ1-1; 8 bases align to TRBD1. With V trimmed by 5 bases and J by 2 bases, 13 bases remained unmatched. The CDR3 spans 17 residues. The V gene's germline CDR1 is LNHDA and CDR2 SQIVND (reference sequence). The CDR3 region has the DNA TGTGCCAGTAGTCTCAGGGGGCAAAAGGGACTAAACACTGAAGCTTTCTTT. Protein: CASSLRGQKGLNTEAFF.

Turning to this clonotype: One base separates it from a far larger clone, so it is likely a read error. CDR3 bases: TGTGCCAGCAGCTCAGGGGCTGGAAACACCATATATTTT. This encodes CASSSGAGNTIYF. The V gene is TRBV27, the J gene TRBJ1-3; perhaps TRBD1 as D (6 bases). V was cut by 6 bases and J by 2 bases, with 8 bases left in between. Germline loops: CDR1 MNHEY, CDR2 SMNVEV (reference sequence). The CDR3 covers 13 residues.

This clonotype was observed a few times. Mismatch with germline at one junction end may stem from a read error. CDR3: CTSSGEAGGDGYTF. CDR3 nucleotide sequence: TGTACCAGCAGTGGTGAGGCGGGCGGGGATGGCTACACCTTC. V usage is TRBV2 and J usage is TRBJ1-2; D not certain. The CDR3 loop spans 14 amino acids. Germline-derived CDR1 and CDR2 are SNHLY and FYNNEI.